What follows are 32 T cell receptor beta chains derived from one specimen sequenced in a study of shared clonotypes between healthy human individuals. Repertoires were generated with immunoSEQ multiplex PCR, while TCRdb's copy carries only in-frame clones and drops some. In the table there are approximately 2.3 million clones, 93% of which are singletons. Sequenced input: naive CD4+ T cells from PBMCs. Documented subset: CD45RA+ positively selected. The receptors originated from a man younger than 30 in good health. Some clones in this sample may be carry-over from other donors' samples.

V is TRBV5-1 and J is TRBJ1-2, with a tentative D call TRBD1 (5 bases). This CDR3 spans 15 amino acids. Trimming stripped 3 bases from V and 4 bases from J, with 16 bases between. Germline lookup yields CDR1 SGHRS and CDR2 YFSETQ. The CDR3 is CASSSLRGIAYGYTF. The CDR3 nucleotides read TGCGCCAGCAGCTCCCTAAGGGGCATCGCCTATGGCTACACCTTC. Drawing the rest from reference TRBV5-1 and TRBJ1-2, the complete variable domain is KAGVTQTPRYLIKTRGQQVTLSCSPISGHRSVSWYQQTPGQGLQFLFEYFSETQRNKGNFPGRFSGRQFSNSRSEMNVSTLELGDSALYLCASSSLRGIAYGYTFGSGTRLTVV.

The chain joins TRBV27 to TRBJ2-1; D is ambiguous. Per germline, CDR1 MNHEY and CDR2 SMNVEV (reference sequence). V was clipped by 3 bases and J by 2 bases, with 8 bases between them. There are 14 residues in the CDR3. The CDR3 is CASSLDIPYNEQFF. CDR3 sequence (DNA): TGTGCCAGCAGTTTGGATATTCCCTACAATGAGCAGTTCTTC.

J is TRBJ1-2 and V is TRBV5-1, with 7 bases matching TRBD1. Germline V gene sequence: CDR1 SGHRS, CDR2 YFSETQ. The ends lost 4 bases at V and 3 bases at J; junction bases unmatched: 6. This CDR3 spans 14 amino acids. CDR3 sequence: CASSRGQQDYGYTF. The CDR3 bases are TGCGCCAGCAGCAGGGGACAGCAAGACTATGGCTACACCTTC. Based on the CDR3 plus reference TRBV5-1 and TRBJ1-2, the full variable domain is KAGVTQTPRYLIKTRGQQVTLSCSPISGHRSVSWYQQTPGQGLQFLFEYFSETQRNKGNFPGRFSGRQFSNSRSEMNVSTLELGDSALYLCASSRGQQDYGYTFGSGTRLTVV.

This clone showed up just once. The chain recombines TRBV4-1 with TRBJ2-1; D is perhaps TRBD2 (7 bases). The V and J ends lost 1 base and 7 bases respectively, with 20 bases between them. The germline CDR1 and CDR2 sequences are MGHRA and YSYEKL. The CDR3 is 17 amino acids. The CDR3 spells CASSQGGGRSTSNEQFF. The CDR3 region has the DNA TGCGCCAGCAGCCAAGGGGGGGGGCGGAGTACCTCTAATGAGCAGTTCTTC.

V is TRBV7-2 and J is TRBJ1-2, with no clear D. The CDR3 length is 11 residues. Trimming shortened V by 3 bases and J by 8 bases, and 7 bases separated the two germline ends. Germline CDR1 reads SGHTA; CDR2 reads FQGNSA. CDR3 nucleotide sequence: TGTGCCAGCAGCTTGTACCCCGGCTACACCTTC. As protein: CASSLYPGYTF.

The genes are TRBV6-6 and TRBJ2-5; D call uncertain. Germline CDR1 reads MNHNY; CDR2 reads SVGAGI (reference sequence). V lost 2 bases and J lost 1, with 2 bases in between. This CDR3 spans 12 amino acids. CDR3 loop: CASSYPQETQYF. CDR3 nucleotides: TGTGCCAGCAGTTACCCCCAAGAGACCCAGTACTTC.

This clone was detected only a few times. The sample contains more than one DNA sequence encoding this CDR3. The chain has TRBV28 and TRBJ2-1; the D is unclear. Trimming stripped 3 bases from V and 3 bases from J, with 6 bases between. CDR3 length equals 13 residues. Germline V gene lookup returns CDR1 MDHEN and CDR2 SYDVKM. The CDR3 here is CASSLGNYNEQFF. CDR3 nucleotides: TGTGCCAGCAGTTTGGGGAACTACAATGAGCAGTTCTTC.

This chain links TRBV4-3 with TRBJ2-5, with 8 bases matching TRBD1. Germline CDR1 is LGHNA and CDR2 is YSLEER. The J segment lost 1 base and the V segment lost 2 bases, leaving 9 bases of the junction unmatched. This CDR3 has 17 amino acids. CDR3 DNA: TGCGCCAGCAGCCAAATCCCGACCGGGACAGGCCAAGAGACCCAGTACTTC. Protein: CASSQIPTGTGQETQYF.

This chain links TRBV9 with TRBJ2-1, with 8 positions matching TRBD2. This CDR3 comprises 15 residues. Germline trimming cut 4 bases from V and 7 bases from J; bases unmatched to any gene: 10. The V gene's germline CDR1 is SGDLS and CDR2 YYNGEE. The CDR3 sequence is CASSFTAGVANEQFF. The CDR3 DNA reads TGTGCCAGCAGCTTCACAGCGGGAGTTGCGAATGAGCAGTTCTTC.

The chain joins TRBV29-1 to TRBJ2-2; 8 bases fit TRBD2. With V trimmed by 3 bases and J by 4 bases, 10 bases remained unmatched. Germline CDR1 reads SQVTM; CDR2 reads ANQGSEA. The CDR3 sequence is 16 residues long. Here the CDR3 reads CSVDGREVGATGELFF. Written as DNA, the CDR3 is TGCAGCGTTGACGGGCGGGAGGTTGGGGCCACCGGGGAGCTGTTTTTT.

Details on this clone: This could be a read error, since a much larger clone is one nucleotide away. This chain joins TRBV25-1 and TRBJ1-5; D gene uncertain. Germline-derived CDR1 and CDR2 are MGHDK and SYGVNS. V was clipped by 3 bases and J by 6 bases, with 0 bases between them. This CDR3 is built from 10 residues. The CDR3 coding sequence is TGTGCCAGCAGTGATCAGCCCCAGCATTTT. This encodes CASSDQPQHF.

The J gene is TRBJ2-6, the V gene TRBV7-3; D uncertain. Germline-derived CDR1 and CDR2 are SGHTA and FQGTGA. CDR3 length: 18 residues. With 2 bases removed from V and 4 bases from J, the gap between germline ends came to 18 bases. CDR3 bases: TGTGCCAGCAGCTTATCATCTGCCGGGTTACTCGGGGCCAACGTCCTGACTTTC. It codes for CASSLSSAGLLGANVLTF.

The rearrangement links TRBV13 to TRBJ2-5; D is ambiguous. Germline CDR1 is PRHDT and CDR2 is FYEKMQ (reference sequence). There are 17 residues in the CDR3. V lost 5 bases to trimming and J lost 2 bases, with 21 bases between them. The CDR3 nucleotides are TGTGCCAGCAGCCTCACCTACGGCGACCCAAAGCAAGAGACCCAGTACTTC. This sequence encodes CASSLTYGDPKQETQYF.

The CDR3 nucleotides read TGTGCCAGCAGCTCGACAGGGGATGGAGAAAAACTGTTTTTT. This sequence encodes CASSSTGDGEKLFF. This chain links TRBV11-2 with TRBJ1-4; 8 positions match TRBD1. The CDR3 sequence is 14 residues long. Trimming at V came to 4 bases and at J to 8 bases, leaving 6 bases not matched to a gene. CDR1 and CDR2 from the germline V gene are SGHAT and FQNNGV.

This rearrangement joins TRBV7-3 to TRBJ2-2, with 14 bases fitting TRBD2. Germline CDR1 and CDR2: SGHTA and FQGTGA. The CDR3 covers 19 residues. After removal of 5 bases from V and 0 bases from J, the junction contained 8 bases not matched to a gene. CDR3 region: CASSPLGLAGAANTGELFF. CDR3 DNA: TGTGCCAGCAGCCCCCTGGGACTAGCGGGAGCCGCGAACACCGGGGAGCTGTTTTTT.

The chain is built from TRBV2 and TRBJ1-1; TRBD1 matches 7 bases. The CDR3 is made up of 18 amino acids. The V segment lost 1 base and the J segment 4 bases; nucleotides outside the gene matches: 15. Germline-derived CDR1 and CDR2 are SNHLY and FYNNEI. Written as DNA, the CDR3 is TGTGCCAGCAGTGAAGTCCCCCCCTCCGGTCCAGGGGGCACTGAAGCTTTCTTT. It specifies CASSEVPPSGPGGTEAFF.

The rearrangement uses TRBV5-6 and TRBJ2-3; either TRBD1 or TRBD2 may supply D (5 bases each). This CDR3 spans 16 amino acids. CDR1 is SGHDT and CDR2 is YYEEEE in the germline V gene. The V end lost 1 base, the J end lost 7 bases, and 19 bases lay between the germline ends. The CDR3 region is CASSLFPGTQGNTQYF. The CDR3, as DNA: TGTGCCAGCAGCTTGTTCCCCGGGACCCAGGGAAATACGCAGTATTTT. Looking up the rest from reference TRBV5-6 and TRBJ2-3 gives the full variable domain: DAGVTQSPTHLIKTRGQQVTLRCSPKSGHDTVSWYQQALGQGPQFIFQYYEEEERQRGNFPDRFSGHQFPNYSSELNVNALLLGDSALYLCASSLFPGTQGNTQYFGPGTRLTVL.

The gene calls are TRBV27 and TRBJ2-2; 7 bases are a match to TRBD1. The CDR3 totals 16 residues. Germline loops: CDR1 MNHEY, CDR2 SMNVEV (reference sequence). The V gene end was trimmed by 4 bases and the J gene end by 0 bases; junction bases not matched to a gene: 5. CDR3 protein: CASSSHRGANTGELFF. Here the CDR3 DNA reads TGTGCCAGCAGTTCCCACAGGGGAGCGAACACCGGGGAGCTGTTTTTT.

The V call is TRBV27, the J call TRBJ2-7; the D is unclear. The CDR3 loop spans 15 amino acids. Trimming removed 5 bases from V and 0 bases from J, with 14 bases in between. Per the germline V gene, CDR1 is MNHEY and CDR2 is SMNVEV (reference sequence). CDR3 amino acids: CASSPYSVNSYEQYF. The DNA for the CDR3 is TGTGCCAGCAGTCCCTATAGTGTGAACTCCTACGAGCAGTACTTC.

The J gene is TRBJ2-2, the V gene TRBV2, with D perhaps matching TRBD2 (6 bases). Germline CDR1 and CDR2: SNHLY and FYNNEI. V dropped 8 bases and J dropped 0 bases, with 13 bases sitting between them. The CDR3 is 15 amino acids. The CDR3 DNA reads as TGTGCCAGCTCTCCCTGGGAGGCGAACACCGGGGAGCTGTTTTTT. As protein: CASSPWEANTGELFF.

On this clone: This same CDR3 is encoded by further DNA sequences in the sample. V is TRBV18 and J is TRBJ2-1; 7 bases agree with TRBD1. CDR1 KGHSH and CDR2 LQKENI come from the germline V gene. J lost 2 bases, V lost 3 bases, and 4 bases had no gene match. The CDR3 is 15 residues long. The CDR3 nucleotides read TGTGCCAGCTCACCGGGGCAGGGGGCCTACAATGAGCAGTTCTTC. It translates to CASSPGQGAYNEQFF. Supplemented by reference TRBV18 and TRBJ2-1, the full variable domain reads NAGVMQNPRHLVRRRGQEARLRCSPMKGHSHVYWYRQLPEEGLKFMVYLQKENIIDESGMPKERFSAEFPKEGPSILRIQQVVRGDSAAYFCASSPGQGAYNEQFFGPGTRLTVL.

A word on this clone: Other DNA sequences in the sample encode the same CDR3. The CDR3 DNA is TGTGCCAGCAGCCTTCGACAGGGGTATGGCTACACCTTC. As protein: CASSLRQGYGYTF. V usage is TRBV7-3 and J usage is TRBJ1-2; TRBD1 matches at 8 bases. The CDR3 sequence is 13 residues long. The V gene's germline CDR1 is SGHTA and CDR2 FQGTGA. The junction had 4 bases not matched to a gene; V was cut back by 5 bases and J by 5 bases. The entire variable domain, with the rest obtained from reference TRBV7-3 and TRBJ1-2, is as follows: GAGVSQTPSNKVTEKGKYVELRCDPISGHTALYWYRQSLGQGPEFLIYFQGTGAADDSGLPNDRFFAVRPEGSVSTLKIQRTERGDSAVYLCASSLRQGYGYTFGSGTRLTVV.

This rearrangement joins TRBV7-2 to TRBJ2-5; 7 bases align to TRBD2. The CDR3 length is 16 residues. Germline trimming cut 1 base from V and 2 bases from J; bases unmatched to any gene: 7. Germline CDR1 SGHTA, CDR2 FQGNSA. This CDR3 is CASSLGLAELQETQYF. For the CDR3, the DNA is TGTGCCAGCAGCTTAGGGCTAGCGGAATTACAAGAGACCCAGTACTTC.

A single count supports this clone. As DNA, the CDR3 is TGTGCCAGCAGACCGAATAGCGGGACCACAGATACGCAGTATTTT. As protein: CASRPNSGTTDTQYF. The V call is TRBV5-8, the J call TRBJ2-3, with 8 bases that match TRBD2. The V and J ends lost 5 bases and 2 bases, in that order; junction bases with no gene match: 7. Germline lookup yields CDR1 SGHTS and CDR2 YDEGEE. The CDR3 runs to 15 residues.

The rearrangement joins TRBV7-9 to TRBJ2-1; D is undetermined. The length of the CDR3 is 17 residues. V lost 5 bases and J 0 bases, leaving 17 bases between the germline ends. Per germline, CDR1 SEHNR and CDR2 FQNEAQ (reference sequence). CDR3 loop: CASSAMSEPVSYNEQFF. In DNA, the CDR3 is TGTGCCAGCAGCGCAATGTCAGAGCCTGTCTCCTACAATGAGCAGTTCTTC.

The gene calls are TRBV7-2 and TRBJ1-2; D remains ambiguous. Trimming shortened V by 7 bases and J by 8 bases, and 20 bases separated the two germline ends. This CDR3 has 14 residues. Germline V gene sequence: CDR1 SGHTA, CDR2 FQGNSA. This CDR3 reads CASTTQINTGGYTF. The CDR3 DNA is TGTGCCAGCACCACACAGATAAACACGGGAGGCTACACCTTC.

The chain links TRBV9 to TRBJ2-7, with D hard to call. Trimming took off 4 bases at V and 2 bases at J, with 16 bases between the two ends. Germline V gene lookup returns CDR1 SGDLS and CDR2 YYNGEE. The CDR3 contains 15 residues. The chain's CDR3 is CASSPWAAGAYEQYF. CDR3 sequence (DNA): TGTGCCAGCAGCCCTTGGGCGGCCGGCGCCTACGAGCAGTACTTC.

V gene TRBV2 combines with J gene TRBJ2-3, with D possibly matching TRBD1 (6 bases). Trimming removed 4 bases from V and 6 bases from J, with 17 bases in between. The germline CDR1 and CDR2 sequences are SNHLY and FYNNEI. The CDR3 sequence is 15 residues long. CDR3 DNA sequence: TGTGCCAGCAGTGTAAATCGGGTGAGGGGGGATACGCAGTATTTT. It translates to CASSVNRVRGDTQYF.

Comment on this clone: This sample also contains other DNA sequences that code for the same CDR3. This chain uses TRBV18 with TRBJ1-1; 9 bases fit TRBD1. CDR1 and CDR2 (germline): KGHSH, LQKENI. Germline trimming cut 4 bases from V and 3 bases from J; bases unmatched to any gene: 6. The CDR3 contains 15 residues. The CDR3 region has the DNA TGTGCCAGCTCACAGGGACAGGGCGGAGACACTGAAGCTTTCTTT. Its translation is CASSQGQGGDTEAFF.

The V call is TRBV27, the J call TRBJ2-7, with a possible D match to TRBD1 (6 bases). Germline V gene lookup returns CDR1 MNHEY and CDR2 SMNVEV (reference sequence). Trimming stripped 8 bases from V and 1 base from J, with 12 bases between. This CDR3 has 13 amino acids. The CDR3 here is CASGPTGSYEQYF. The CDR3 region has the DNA TGTGCCAGCGGACCTACAGGGTCCTACGAGCAGTACTTC.

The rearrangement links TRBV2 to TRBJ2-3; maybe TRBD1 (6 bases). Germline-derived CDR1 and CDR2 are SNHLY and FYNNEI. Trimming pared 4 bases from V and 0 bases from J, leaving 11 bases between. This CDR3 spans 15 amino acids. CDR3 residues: CASSGDTASTDTQYF. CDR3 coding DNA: TGTGCCAGCAGTGGGGACACAGCTAGCACAGATACGCAGTATTTT.

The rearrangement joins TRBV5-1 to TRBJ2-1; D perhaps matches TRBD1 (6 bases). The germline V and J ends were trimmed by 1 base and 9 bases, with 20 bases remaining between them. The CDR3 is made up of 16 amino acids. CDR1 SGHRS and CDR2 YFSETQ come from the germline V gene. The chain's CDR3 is CASSLSIGTPPREQFF. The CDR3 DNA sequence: TGCGCCAGCAGCTTGAGTATTGGGACACCGCCCCGTGAGCAGTTCTTC. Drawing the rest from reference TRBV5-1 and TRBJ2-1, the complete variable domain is KAGVTQTPRYLIKTRGQQVTLSCSPISGHRSVSWYQQTPGQGLQFLFEYFSETQRNKGNFPGRFSGRQFSNSRSEMNVSTLELGDSALYLCASSLSIGTPPREQFFGPGTRLTVL.